A selection of T cell receptor beta chains follows, all from one sample in a study of blood T cell repertoires in COVID-19. Sequencing was performed with immunoSEQ multiplex PCR; in TCRdb, only in-frame clones are kept and a portion is missing. Of roughly 200,000 clones in the sample, roughly 84% are singletons; the top ten hold 3% to 3.5%. The sequencing sample was made of PBMCs or T cells enriched from blood (not recorded which). The receptors stem from a young woman who had been exposed to COVID-19. The CDR3 runs from the conserved cysteine through the conserved F or W. D genes are given only for firm matches. Size values are once, few and many counts, or a class for expanded clones, and some rows have none.

j_call clone_size v_call d_call cdr3_aa cdr3_nt
TRBJ1-2 . TRBV4-3 TRBD1 CASSQDLRQGDGYTF TGCGCCAGCAGCCAAGATCTACGGCAGGGGGATGGCTACACCTTC
TRBJ1-5 . TRBV6-2/TRBV6-3 TRBD1 CASSVGTGDQPQHF TGTGCCAGCAGTGTGGGAACAGGGGACCAGCCCCAGCATTTT
TRBJ1-2 . TRBV2 . CASSRQRLANYGYTF TGTGCCAGCAGTAGACAGAGATTAGCTAACTATGGCTACACCTTC
TRBJ1-6 . TRBV6-1 . CASSEVVSSYNSPLHF TGTGCCAGCAGTGAAGTCGTTAGCTCCTATAATTCACCCCTCCACTTT
TRBJ1-1 . TRBV3-1/TRBV3-2 . CASSLTENTEAFF TGTGCCAGCAGCCTTACAGAGAACACTGAAGCTTTCTTT
TRBJ2-5 . TRBV19 . CASSIGRGETQYF TGTGCCAGTAGTATCGGAAGGGGAGAGACCCAGTACTTC
TRBJ2-3 . TRBV6-2/TRBV6-3 . CASSYQLGRGADTQYF TGTGCCAGCAGTTACCAATTGGGCAGGGGAGCAGATACGCAGTATTTT
TRBJ2-3 . TRBV7-8 TRBD2 CASSPPPGVAGGYTQYF TGTGCCAGCAGCCCCCCACCGGGAGTAGCGGGGGGATATACGCAGTATTTT
TRBJ2-1 . TRBV6-5 . CASTPTAGLNEQFF TGTGCCAGCACTCCTACCGCAGGGTTGAATGAGCAGTTCTTC
TRBJ1-4 once TRBV29-1 . CSVAVTATNEKLFF TGCAGCGTTGCGGTGACAGCAACTAATGAAAAACTGTTTTTT
TRBJ1-2 . TRBV9 . CASSVGRREHGYTF TGTGCCAGCAGCGTTGGCAGGAGGGAACATGGCTACACCTTC
TRBJ2-7 . TRBV11-2 TRBD2 CASSPSGGPYEQYF TGTGCCAGCAGCCCGAGCGGGGGGCCCTACGAGCAGTACTTC
TRBJ1-3 . TRBV6-5 . CASSYSPLTTGNTIYF TGTGCCAGCAGTTACTCTCCCCTAACTACTGGAAACACCATATATTTT
TRBJ1-5 . TRBV5-4 . CASSYQRGRQPQHF TGTGCCAGCAGCTATCAGCGGGGACGACAGCCCCAGCATTTT
TRBJ1-2 . TRBV27 . CASSFGRGYGYTF TGTGCCAGCAGTTTTGGTAGGGGTTATGGCTACACCTTC
TRBJ1-4 few TRBV6-5 TRBD1 CASRLGQGMGEKLFF TGTGCCAGCAGATTAGGACAGGGAATGGGTGAAAAACTGTTTTTT
TRBJ2-5 . TRBV5-4 TRBD1 CASSLGQGETQYF TGTGCCAGCAGCTTGGGACAGGGAGAGACCCAGTACTTC
TRBJ1-1 . TRBV7-3 . CASSLGGGGFTEAFF TGTGCCAGCAGCTTAGGGGGCGGAGGCTTCACTGAAGCTTTCTTT
TRBJ1-6 once TRBV14 . CASSQQGLQYSPLHF TGTGCCAGCAGCCAACAGGGTTTGCAGTATTCACCCCTCCACTTT
TRBJ1-2 few TRBV2 . CASTESVYGYTF TGTGCCAGCACTGAGTCTGTCTATGGCTACACCTTC
TRBJ2-7 . TRBV30 TRBD1 CAWRVRDSDPYEQYF TGTGCCTGGAGGGTCCGGGACAGTGATCCCTACGAGCAGTACTTC
TRBJ2-3 many TRBV7-2 TRBD1 CASSPDRAADTQYF TGTGCCAGCAGCCCCGACAGGGCGGCAGATACGCAGTATTTT
TRBJ1-4 . TRBV5-1 TRBD1 CASTGQGAGAELFF TGCGCCAGCACCGGACAGGGGGCGGGAGCTGAACTGTTTTTT
TRBJ1-1 . TRBV27 . CASSLGGRNTEAFF TGTGCCAGCAGTTTAGGAGGGAGGAACACTGAAGCTTTCTTT
TRBJ1-5 . TRBV12-3/TRBV12-4 . CASSSGENQPQHF TGTGCCAGCAGTTCGGGGGAAAATCAGCCCCAGCATTTT
TRBJ1-5 . TRBV4-1 . CASSQGTSNQPQHF TGCGCCAGCAGCCAAGGGACAAGCAATCAGCCCCAGCATTTT
TRBJ1-2 . TRBV29-1 . CIALGSEGENGYTF TGCATCGCGCTCGGGTCCGAGGGTGAAAATGGCTACACCTTC
TRBJ1-1 . TRBV10-1 . CATRRTENTEAFF TGCGCCACCCGACGAACAGAGAACACTGAAGCTTTCTTT
TRBJ1-1 once TRBV11-2 . CASSLDRGEAFF TGTGCCAGCAGCTTAGACAGGGGAGAAGCTTTCTTT
TRBJ2-7 . TRBV19 TRBD1 CASSIGDRGDYEQYF TGTGCCAGTAGTATTGGGGACAGGGGTGACTACGAGCAGTACTTC
TRBJ1-5 . TRBV27 TRBD1 CASSQSGQLSNQPQHF TGTGCCAGCAGTCAATCGGGACAGCTTAGCAATCAGCCCCAGCATTTT
TRBJ2-1 . TRBV13 TRBD2 CASSQGLAGANEQFF TGTGCCAGCAGCCAGGGACTAGCGGGGGCAAATGAGCAGTTCTTC
TRBJ2-2 few TRBV29-1 . CSVVVANANTGELFF TGCAGCGTTGTGGTAGCGAATGCGAACACCGGGGAGCTGTTTTTT
TRBJ1-5 . TRBV9 TRBD1 CASSVGQGSNQPQHF TGTGCCAGCAGCGTGGGACAGGGTAGCAATCAGCCCCAGCATTTT
TRBJ1-5 . TRBV2 TRBD1 CASRAGTGGYQPQHF TGTGCCAGCAGAGCCGGGACAGGGGGTTATCAGCCCCAGCATTTT
TRBJ1-2 . TRBV14 . CASSPSPTVNYGYTF TGTGCCAGCAGCCCCTCCCCCACGGTTAACTATGGCTACACCTTC
TRBJ2-2 few TRBV4-1 . CASSQGVVQGPPGELFF TGCGCCAGCAGCCAAGGGGTTGTGCAGGGTCCCCCAGGGGAGCTGTTTTTT
TRBJ1-2 . TRBV4-3 TRBD1 CASSHGQGGYGYTF TGCGCCAGCAGCCACGGACAGGGTGGCTATGGCTACACCTTC
TRBJ2-1 . TRBV7-9 TRBD1 CASSIRQGKSYNEQFF TGTGCCAGCAGCATACGACAGGGGAAATCCTACAATGAGCAGTTCTTC
TRBJ1-2 . TRBV3-1/TRBV3-2 . CASSQGTPMVPNYGYTF TGTGCCAGCAGCCAAGGGACACCCATGGTCCCTAACTATGGCTACACCTTC
TRBJ2-3 . TRBV5-1 . CASRIQGGTDTQYF TGCGCCAGCAGGATACAGGGAGGGACAGATACGCAGTATTTT
TRBJ2-5 few TRBV5-8 . CASSLKSYRADIETQYF TGTGCCAGCAGCTTGAAATCTTACAGGGCTGATATTGAGACCCAGTACTTC
TRBJ2-5 . TRBV7-6 . CASSLDSKGGTQYF TGTGCCAGCAGCTTGGACAGCAAAGGGGGGACCCAGTACTTC
TRBJ1-1 . TRBV6-2/TRBV6-3 TRBD1 CASSYLVRGRTEAFF TGTGCCAGCAGTTACCTGGTGAGGGGGCGCACTGAAGCTTTCTTT
TRBJ1-5 once TRBV3-1/TRBV3-2 . CASSQVKRDRDTIVVYSNQPQHF TGTGCCAGCAGCCAAGTTAAGCGGGACCGGGACACTATAGTAGTTTATAGCAATCAGCCCCAGCATTTT
TRBJ1-2 . TRBV30 . CAGLTGNYGYTF TGTGCCGGGCTAACAGGGAACTATGGCTACACCTTC
TRBJ1-5 . TRBV2 TRBD1 CASSKDRAHQPQHF TGTGCCAGCAGTAAAGACAGGGCCCATCAGCCCCAGCATTTT
TRBJ1-5 once TRBV10-3 . CAISESMSIGPQHF TGTGCCATCAGTGAGTCGATGAGCATCGGGCCCCAGCATTTT
TRBJ1-4 . TRBV10-1 . CTGYRVGEKLFF TGCACCGGATACAGGGTGGGGGAAAAACTGTTTTTT
TRBJ2-1 . TRBV4-1 TRBD1 CASSQEGQVYNEQFF TGCGCCAGCAGCCAAGAGGGACAGGTCTACAATGAGCAGTTCTTC
TRBJ2-6 . TRBV30 . CAWSSPSTLGANVLTF TGTGCCTGGAGCTCTCCTTCCACTCTCGGGGCCAACGTCCTGACTTTC